The rows below give T cell receptor beta chains drawn from one sample of a study of lung T cells in sarcoidosis with Löfgren's syndrome. TCRdb ran MiXCR on the reads and lists one entry per CDR3 protein. The sample has 130 to 150 distinct CDR3 sequences, 21% seen once. The material sequenced was CD4+ T cells from bronchoalveolar lavage. These receptors were taken from a human donor with sarcoidosis (Löfgren's syndrome or another form), or a control subject (not recorded which). Both conserved end residues are part of each CDR3. A D gene is named only where the DNA matches it firmly. Where a row states a size, it is once, few, many or the class of an expanded clone; other rows omit it.

J: TRBJ2-3; V: TRBV12-3/TRBV12-4; size: .; D: .; DNA: TGTGCCGGCAGAGGGAGGAGGACAGATGCGCAGTATTTT; CDR3: CAGRGRRTDAQYF
J: TRBJ2-1; V: TRBV3-1; size: large; D: .; DNA: TGTGCCAGCAGCCAAGCTAGAGACAATGAGCAGTTCTTC; CDR3: CASSQARDNEQFF
J: TRBJ1-6; V: TRBV7-2; size: large; D: .; DNA: TGTGCCAGCAGCTCGGACAGACTTGGTAATTCACCCCTCCACTTT; CDR3: CASSSDRLGNSPLHF
J: TRBJ2-2; V: TRBV4-1; size: .; D: TRBD2; DNA: TGCGCCAGCGGCCAAGATCGGCTAGCGGGGCGCACCGGGAAGCTGGTTTTT; CDR3: CASGQDRLAGRTGKLVF
J: TRBJ1-5; V: TRBV30; size: large; D: TRBD1; DNA: TGTGCCTGCGACAGGGACAATCAGCCCCAGCATTTT; CDR3: CACDRDNQPQHF
J: TRBJ2-7; V: TRBV27; size: hyperexpanded; D: .; DNA: TGTGCCAGCAGTTTAGATTCCCCTCAATTCGGCTCCTACGAGCAGTACTTC; CDR3: CASSLDSPQFGSYEQYF
J: TRBJ2-7; V: TRBV18; size: .; D: .; DNA: TGTGCCAGCTCACCGAGCTCAGGGAGCTACGAGCAGTACTTC; CDR3: CASSPSSGSYEQYF
J: TRBJ1-1; V: TRBV29-1; size: large; D: .; DNA: TGCAGCGTTCAGACAGGTGGAAGTGAAGCTTTCTTT; CDR3: CSVQTGGSEAFF
J: TRBJ2-7; V: TRBV12-3/TRBV12-4; size: large; D: .; DNA: TGTGCCAGCAGCCTGCGGCTAGCCGAGCAGTACTTC; CDR3: CASSLRLAEQYF
J: TRBJ1-2; V: TRBV9; size: large; D: .; DNA: TGTGCCAGCAGCGTAGGGAACAGTAACTATGGCTACACCTTC; CDR3: CASSVGNSNYGYTF
J: TRBJ2-3; V: TRBV11-2; size: hyperexpanded; D: .; DNA: TGTGCCAGCAGCGTCGGTAGGGCCGGAGATACGCAGTATTTT; CDR3: CASSVGRAGDTQYF
J: TRBJ2-7; V: TRBV11-2; size: hyperexpanded; D: .; DNA: TGTGCCAGCAGCTTAAGTGGGAACCCCTACGAGCAGTACTTC; CDR3: CASSLSGNPYEQYF
J: TRBJ1-5; V: TRBV20-1; size: hyperexpanded; D: .; DNA: TGCAGTGCCGCCACAGGGCCCAATCAGCCCCAGCATTTT; CDR3: CSAATGPNQPQHF
J: TRBJ2-3; V: TRBV4-2; size: large; D: .; DNA: TGTGCCAGCAGCCAAGATTACCGAGATACGCAGTATTTT; CDR3: CASSQDYRDTQYF
J: TRBJ2-1; V: TRBV15; size: hyperexpanded; D: .; DNA: TGTGCCACCAGCGGTAGACCCTGGGGTGAGCAGTTCTTC; CDR3: CATSGRPWGEQFF
J: TRBJ2-1; V: TRBV4-3; size: large; D: TRBD2; DNA: TGCGCCAGCAGCCAAGAGCGGGGAGGGGAGCAGTTCTTC; CDR3: CASSQERGGEQFF
J: TRBJ1-6; V: TRBV20-1; size: medium-sized; D: .; DNA: TGCAGTGCTAGGGACACCGGGGGTTCACCCCTCCACTTT; CDR3: CSARDTGGSPLHF
J: TRBJ2-2; V: TRBV4-2; size: hyperexpanded; D: TRBD2; DNA: TGTGCCAGCAGCCAAGACCCACTAGCGGAGCGTACCGGGGAGCTGTTTTTT; CDR3: CASSQDPLAERTGELFF
J: TRBJ2-5; V: TRBV18; size: large; D: TRBD2; DNA: TGTGCCAGCTCACCACTCCCCCCCACTAGCGGGAGGGCCGCGGAGACCCAGTACTTC; CDR3: CASSPLPPTSGRAAETQYF
J: TRBJ1-1; V: TRBV20-1; size: large; D: TRBD1; DNA: TGCAGTGCTAGAGTCAGGGGGCGCGGGAACACTGAAGCTTTCTTT; CDR3: CSARVRGRGNTEAFF
J: TRBJ2-1; V: TRBV4-1; size: hyperexpanded; D: .; DNA: TGCGCCAGCAGCCAAGAAGAGGGGTATGAGCAGTTCTTC; CDR3: CASSQEEGYEQFF
J: TRBJ1-1; V: TRBV6-1; size: .; D: .; DNA: TGTGCCAGCAGCTCTACCGTCCGGAGAGGGTTGAACACTGAAGCTTTCTTT; CDR3: CASSSTVRRGLNTEAFF